This TCR beta chain appears in the sequencing data of a study of blood T cell repertoires in COVID-19 (dated by TCRdb to about 2020). A note on the overall study: Collaborator samples came from the United States, Italy and Spain and covered acute and convalescent phases of COVID-19. The dataset comprised deeply sampled blood TCRbeta repertoires from subjects exposed to, actively infected with, or recovered from COVID-19. The samples were drawn from the first 160 participants of the ongoing ImmuneRACE study and from under 1,500 subjects provided by 6 global collaborators. Where available, HLA class I and class II types were obtained from metadata supplied by the sample provider rather than from assay-based typing. The material from the prospective study consisted of cDNA or gDNA derived from T cells, B-cell-depleted T cells, or PBMCs. Sample metadata almost always included a de-identified subject ID, COVID-19 status, age in years and sex. A freely available public database, intended as a resource for researchers studying the immune response to SARS-CoV-2, is where the repertoires were released. The full study reports these points: The quantity of clinical and demographic metadata differed by source and by participant and was supplied without curation.

There are many counts of this clone. Its antigen remains undetermined. Base qualities were left out, and no much larger clone turns up one base away. Enrolling through a virtual design, the prospective study's participants ranged in age from roughly 18 to 89 years and lived across roughly 23 United States geographic areas. In the prospective study, participants were assigned to cohorts based on the clinical history participants reported in a screening survey and a study questionnaire. In the prospective study, mobile phlebotomists collected whole blood, serum and a nasopharyngeal or oropharyngeal swab from each participant. Additional blood draws and questionnaires over an approximately 2-month period could optionally be provided by prospective study participants. Prospective study blood samples were shipped either frozen or at room temperature before DNA extraction. The CDR3 goes from the cysteine to the phenylalanine over 14 residues. The retained sequence is limited to the CDR3, 42 bases, with the frame set at the first base. V and J are truncated by 5 bases and 6 bases respectively, leaving an intervening sequence of 17 bases. In the germline V gene, CDR1 corresponds to LGHNA and CDR2 to YSLEER.

TCRbeta CDR3 regions were amplified from genomic DNA by means of the immunoSEQ Assay, a bias-controlled multiplex PCR. The authors' analysis ran thus. The number of nucleated cells in each sample was estimated by amplification of reference gene primers within the assay. To quantify the absolute abundance of each unique TCRbeta CDR3 rearrangement, sequence reads were collapsed and filtered. For each sample, productive Simpson clonality was calculated as the square root of Simpson's diversity index across productive rearrangements. TCRdb re-hosts the immuneACCESS table, in-frame sequences only. Its copies lack some clones; in the studies checked, an unresolved V gene accounts for under half of them, and the cause for the rest is not known. V and J calls and clone size are given by that table; D and trimming were obtained from the DNA. The table for this sample lists some 200,000 clones; more than 75% of them were counted only once. The leading ten clones occupy nearly 7.5% of the sample.

This clonotype originated in a woman aged 35 to 49 with acute COVID-19. The chain is made from TRBV4-3 and TRBJ2-7; the D gene is perhaps TRBD1, on 6 matching bases. The sample was PBMCs or T cells enriched from blood (not recorded which). The DNA sequence is as follows: TGCGCCAGCAGCGGGAAACAGGGAGCTAGCGAGCAGTACTTC. It translates as CASSGKQGASEQYF.